This TCR beta chain was observed in a study of immune cell composition in non-small cell lung cancer. Study-level information: Tumours were mainly lung adenocarcinoma or squamous cell carcinoma. Notes on the study in general: Around 75% of squamous and about 30% of adenocarcinoma cases had tumour-associated clones >0.5%. Tumour TCR-beta clonality was not significantly tied to smoking pack-years.

Trimming took 0 bases from V and 7 from J, leaving 13 bases between them. The CDR3 runs to 14 residues. The V gene's germline CDR1 is SGHKS and CDR2 YYEKEE (reference sequence). Normal lung was sampled as far from the tumour as possible, at least 3 cm. DNA was extracted from unsorted cell suspensions stored frozen. Measured with immunoSEQ multiplex PCR; TCRdb has only the in-frame clones, and not every one. Of about 2,500 clones listed, about four fifths are singletons. This clone was seen a single time. Antigen unknown. The sequenced material came from non-adjacent lung tissue. This sequence joins TRBV5-5 and TRBJ1-1; D is uncertain. This sequence was found in a human donor with non-small cell lung cancer. The CDR3 is CASSLELWEGEAFF. The CDR3 DNA reads as TGTGCCAGCAGCTTGGAACTTTGGGAGGGTGAAGCTTTCTTT.